The 14 T cell receptor beta chains below all came from one sample that was sequenced in a study of blood T cell repertoires in COVID-19. Repertoires were generated with immunoSEQ multiplex PCR, while TCRdb's copy carries only in-frame clones and drops some. The repertoire holds 150,000 to 180,000 clones, with about 90% as singletons. Sequencing was carried out using peripheral blood. The receptors derive from a man aged 45 to 65 with acute or convalescent COVID-19.

The chain recombines TRBV20-1 with TRBJ1-1; D call uncertain. From germline, CDR1 is DFQATT and CDR2 SNEGSKA (reference sequence). CDR3 length: 11 residues. V was shortened by 6 bases and J by 7 bases, with 12 bases between the two germline ends. CDR3 nucleotides: TGCAGTGCAACGATGGTCGGTGAAGCTTTCTTT. Protein: CSATMVGEAFF.

The chain has TRBV11-2 and TRBJ1-1, with D hard to call. V gave up 2 bases and J gave up 6 bases, with 10 bases separating them. The CDR3 totals 13 residues. From germline, CDR1 is SGHAT and CDR2 FQNNGV. CDR3 sequence: CASSLRGQAEAFF. CDR3 nucleotides: TGTGCCAGCAGCTTACGGGGTCAGGCTGAAGCTTTCTTT.

The chain has TRBV7-3 and TRBJ2-2; D possibly corresponds to TRBD2 (5 bases). There are 14 residues in the CDR3. Trimming shortened V by 5 bases and J by 3 bases, and 10 bases separated the two germline ends. Germline CDR1 is SGHTA and CDR2 is FQGTGA. The CDR3 is CASSPGLYTGELFF. The CDR3 bases are TGTGCCAGCAGCCCCGGACTGTACACCGGGGAGCTGTTTTTT.

The rearrangement joins TRBV28 to TRBJ1-2; TRBD1 matches at 8 bases. This CDR3 is 16 amino acids long. The germline gives CDR1 MDHEN, CDR2 SYDVKM. The V segment lost 5 bases and the J segment 4 bases; nucleotides outside the gene matches: 12. The CDR3 nucleotides read TGTGCCAGCAGTGCCCCCCAGGACAGGGCCGTCTATGGCTACACCTTC. It translates to CASSAPQDRAVYGYTF.

This clone was picked up one time. The chain is built from TRBV9 and TRBJ2-5; 10 bases agree with TRBD2. CDR3 size: 17 residues. Looked up from germline, CDR1 is SGDLS and CDR2 is YYNGEE. V shed 0 bases, J shed 2 bases, and the junction held 7 bases outside the gene matches. The CDR3 nucleotides read TGTGCCAGCAGCGTAGGGATAGCGGGAGGATTTCAAGAGACCCAGTACTTC. This encodes CASSVGIAGGFQETQYF.

This clone appeared once. The V call is TRBV5-1, the J call TRBJ1-1; TRBD1 matches 7 bases. Trimming removed 1 base from V and 4 bases from J; junction bases left unmatched: 1. Germline CDR1 is SGHRS and CDR2 is YFSETQ. The CDR3 consists of 13 residues. CDR3 nucleotide sequence: TGCGCCAGCAGCTTGTCAGGGGGCACTGAAGCTTTCTTT. Translation gives CASSLSGGTEAFF.

The chain couples TRBV28 to TRBJ1-3; D not resolved. The CDR3 loop spans 16 amino acids. Germline CDR1 reads MDHEN; CDR2 reads SYDVKM. V was cut by 6 bases and J by 4 bases, with 19 bases left in between. DNA for the CDR3: TGTGCCAGCAGAGTTGAGGGCCGGGTGTACGGAAACACCATATATTTT. Its protein is CASRVEGRVYGNTIYF.

CDR3 amino acids: CAWTTGGSWEKLFF. The CDR3 DNA reads as TGTGCCTGGACTACAGGGGGGAGTTGGGAAAAACTGTTTTTT. The chain employs TRBV30 and TRBJ1-4; 8 bases line up with TRBD1. Trimming at V came to 4 bases and at J to 8 bases, leaving 9 bases not matched to a gene. Germline V gene sequence: CDR1 GTSNPN, CDR2 SVGIG (reference sequence). The CDR3 spans 14 residues.

J is TRBJ2-7 and V is TRBV5-4; the match to TRBD2 covers 12 bases. The germline gives CDR1 SGHNT, CDR2 YYREEE (reference sequence). V was pared by 3 bases and J by 2 bases, with 3 bases of the junction left unmatched. The CDR3 has 15 residues. The CDR3, as DNA: TGTGCCAGCAGCTCTAGCGGGAGGGCCGCCTACGAGCAGTACTTC. Translated, it gives CASSSSGRAAYEQYF.

This clone came up a few times. This chain connects TRBV5-4 to TRBJ2-7; tentatively, D is TRBD2 (5 bases). Germline V CDR1 and CDR2: SGHNT, YYREEE (reference sequence). This CDR3 comprises 12 residues. Trimming took 2 bases from V and 4 from J, leaving 7 bases between them. The CDR3 DNA is TGTGCCAGCAGCTTAAGGGAGTACGAGCAGTACGTC. It encodes CASSLREYEQYV.

This chain joins TRBV14 and TRBJ2-1, with 7 bases matching TRBD1. In germline, CDR1 is SGHDN, CDR2 FVKESK. V was pared by 3 bases and J by 9 bases, with 5 bases of the junction left unmatched. The length of the CDR3 is 13 residues. Here the CDR3 DNA reads TGTGCCAGCAGCCATCTGACAGGGACTGAGCAGTTCTTC. This encodes CASSHLTGTEQFF.

The rearrangement links TRBV19 to TRBJ2-5, with TRBD2 matching 8 bases. Germline-derived CDR1 and CDR2 are LNHDA and SQIVND (reference sequence). V dropped 3 bases and J dropped 5; count of bases not matched to a gene: 8. The CDR3 totals 15 residues. The CDR3 loop is CASSIAGTRAETQYF. The CDR3 DNA reads TGTGCCAGTAGTATCGCGGGGACTAGGGCGGAGACCCAGTACTTC.

This chain links TRBV6-5 with TRBJ1-2, with 9 bases lining up with TRBD1. This CDR3 comprises 15 residues. V gave up 0 bases and J gave up 7 bases; unmatched junction bases: 6. Looked up from germline, CDR1 is MNHEY and CDR2 is SVGAGI. The CDR3 nucleotides read TGTGCCAGCAGTTACTCGAATACAGGGGGCAGTGGCTACACCTTC. It is translated as CASSYSNTGGSGYTF.

Comments on this clone: At one of its ends the junction is not consistent with the germline gene, which may arise from a read error. J is TRBJ2-5 and V is TRBV7-7; 10 nucleotides line up with TRBD2. The CDR3 is made up of 16 amino acids. Per germline, CDR1 SSHAT and CDR2 FNYEAQ (reference sequence). CDR3 sequence reads: CASSLEIAGGQETQYF. The CDR3 coding sequence is TGTGCTAGCAGCTTAGAAATAGCGGGGGGCCAAGAGACCCAGTACTTC.